This TCR beta chain emerged from a study of blood T cell repertoires in COVID-19. Study-level information: There were acute and convalescent COVID-19 samples, and they came from the United States, Italy and Spain. T cells, B-cell-depleted T cells, or PBMCs supplied cDNA or gDNA.

V lost 3 bases to trimming and J lost 4 bases; unmatched junction nucleotides: 10. Per germline, CDR1 SGHNT and CDR2 YYREEE (reference sequence). This CDR3 has 16 residues. TCRdb's copy holds only in-frame clones and misses some; the assay was immunoSEQ multiplex PCR. In the table there are approximately 120,000 clones, less than 85% of which are singletons. This chain connects TRBV5-4 to TRBJ2-3; 8 bases fit TRBD1. Specimen: peripheral blood. The sequence came from a human donor in a cohort sampled during active or convalescent COVID-19. The CDR3 here is CASSSEINRGSDTQYF. The CDR3 DNA sequence: TGTGCCAGCAGCTCCGAAATAAACAGGGGGTCAGATACGCAGTATTTT.